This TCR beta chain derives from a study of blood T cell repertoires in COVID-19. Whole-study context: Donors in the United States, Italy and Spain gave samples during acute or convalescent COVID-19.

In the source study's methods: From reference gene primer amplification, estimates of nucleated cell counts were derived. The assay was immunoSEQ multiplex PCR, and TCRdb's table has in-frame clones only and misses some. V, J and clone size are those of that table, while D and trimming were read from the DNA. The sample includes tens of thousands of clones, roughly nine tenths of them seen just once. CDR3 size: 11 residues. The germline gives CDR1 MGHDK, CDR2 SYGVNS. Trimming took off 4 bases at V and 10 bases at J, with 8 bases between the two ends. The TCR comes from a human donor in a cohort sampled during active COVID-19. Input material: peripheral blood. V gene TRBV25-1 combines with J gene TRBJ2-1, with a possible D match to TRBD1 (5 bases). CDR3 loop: CASSGTPEQFF. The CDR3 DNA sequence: TGTGCCAGCAGTGGGACACCAGAGCAGTTCTTC.